Described below is a single T cell receptor beta chain sequence and its context. It may be a read error: a sequence one base away is much more abundant. The data stem from a study of molecular identifiers for immune sequencing clone quantification. Previously described methods with listed TCR primers produced the bulk TCR libraries. Each CDR3 protein gets one entry after TCRdb re-called the PCR reads with MiXCR. The sample includes 45,000 to 55,000 distinct CDR3 sequences, about a third of them seen just once. There are 14 residues in the CDR3. CDR1 is MNHEY and CDR2 is SMNVEV in the germline V gene (reference sequence).

The chain links TRBV27 to TRBJ1-1; 9 positions agree with TRBD1. The source of this sequence is a human donor in good health. Some libraries in this study had Jurkat cell RNA spiked in. The material sequenced was naive CD8+ T cells from blood, with Jurkat cell RNA spiked in. Stated subset: FACS-sorted CD8+CD4-CCR7+CD45RA+ naive T cells. The CDR3 nucleotides are TGTGCCAGCAGCCTCTCACAGGGGGCCACTGATGCTTTCTTT. Its protein is CASSLSQGATDAFF.